These T cell receptor beta chains were read from a single sample in a study of blood T cell repertoires in COVID-19. Assay used: immunoSEQ multiplex PCR; TCRdb lists only in-frame clones, some missing. The repertoire holds under 200,000 clones, with about three quarters as singletons. Sequencing used peripheral blood. Receptors were obtained from a man in his 60s with acute or convalescent COVID-19. Both conserved end residues are part of each CDR3. D genes are given only for firm matches. Clone size is shown for a subset of rows, as once, few, many or a class of expanded clone.

j_gene,abundance,v_gene,d_gene,CDR3nt,CDR3aa
TRBJ2-7,few,TRBV30,-,TGTGCCTGGAGCGGTGGACATGTCTACGAGCAGTACTTC,CAWSGGHVYEQYF
TRBJ2-1,-,TRBV6-2/TRBV6-3,TRBD2,TGTGCCAGCAGTACCCTGACTAGCGGGGGGGGCTCCTACAATGAGCAGTTCTTC,CASSTLTSGGGSYNEQFF
TRBJ2-3,-,TRBV5-1,-,TGCGCCAGCAGCCTCCCGACAGGGACTCTCTCTAGCACAGATACGCAGTATTTT,CASSLPTGTLSSTDTQYF
TRBJ1-2,-,TRBV12-3/TRBV12-4,-,TGTGCCAGCAGTAGCCGCCGCGGTGGCTACACCTTC,CASSSRRGGYTF
TRBJ1-2,-,TRBV2,-,TGTGCCAGCAGTCTTGGGACTGAAGCTAACTATGGCTACACCTTC,CASSLGTEANYGYTF
TRBJ2-6,-,TRBV9,-,TGTGCCAGCAGCGTGGCTTCTGGGGCCAACGTCCTGACTTTC,CASSVASGANVLTF
TRBJ1-2,-,TRBV9,TRBD1,TGTGCCAGCAGCGGGACGGGACAGTCTTACTATGGCTACACCTTC,CASSGTGQSYYGYTF
TRBJ2-1,-,TRBV6-6,-,TGTGCCAGCAATATAGTTAGGGGCAATGAGCAGTTCTTC,CASNIVRGNEQFF
TRBJ2-7,-,TRBV11-2,TRBD1,TGTGCCAGCAGCCCTTCGACAGGGATCTACGAGCAGTACTTC,CASSPSTGIYEQYF
TRBJ1-6,-,TRBV30,-,TGTGCCTGGAGTGTAGGGGGGGGCTATAATTCACCCCTCCACTTT,CAWSVGGGYNSPLHF
TRBJ1-4,-,TRBV5-1,-,TGCGCCAGCAGCCTACAGGGTCAAAATGAAAAACTGTTTTTT,CASSLQGQNEKLFF
TRBJ2-7,-,TRBV24-1,TRBD1,TGTGCCACCAGTGATTACAGGGGGGACGAGCAGTACTTC,CATSDYRGDEQYF
TRBJ2-6,-,TRBV5-4,TRBD1,TGTGCCAGCAGTCACACAGGGGTAGGGGCCAACGTCCTGACTTTC,CASSHTGVGANVLTF
TRBJ2-6,-,TRBV24-1,-,TGTGCCACCAGTTTACAGGGTGACGGGGCCAACGTCCTGACTTTC,CATSLQGDGANVLTF
TRBJ2-5,-,TRBV30,TRBD1,TGTGCCTGGAGTGTCCCGGGACAGGGGGCTTGGGGAGAGACCCAGTACTTC,CAWSVPGQGAWGETQYF
TRBJ1-2,-,TRBV18,TRBD1,TGTGCCAGCTCACCAGAGACAGGGGTAGATGGCTACACCTTC,CASSPETGVDGYTF
TRBJ2-3,-,TRBV7-3,TRBD1,TGTGCCAGCAGCTACAACAGGGGGGATACGCAGTATTTT,CASSYNRGDTQYF
TRBJ2-7,once,TRBV19,-,TGTGCCAGTAGTATGGGGTCCAGGGGCCACGAGCAGTACTTC,CASSMGSRGHEQYF
TRBJ2-5,-,TRBV7-7,TRBD2,TGTGCTAGCAGCTTAGCTAGCGGGGGGGCTCAGACCCAGTACTTC,CASSLASGGAQTQYF
TRBJ2-2,-,TRBV27,-,TGTGCCAGCAGTTTCAGAGGCCCCGGGGAGCTGTTTTTT,CASSFRGPGELFF
TRBJ1-1,-,TRBV10-3,-,TGTGCCATCAGTGCACAGGAGAACACTGAAGCTTTCTTT,CAISAQENTEAFF
TRBJ1-2,-,TRBV19,-,TGTGCCAGTAGTATAGGGGGGCATACCTATGGCTACACCTTC,CASSIGGHTYGYTF
TRBJ2-3,-,TRBV7-2,TRBD2,TGTGCCAGCAGCTTAGTTTCGGGGGGATTCACAGATACGCAGTATTTT,CASSLVSGGFTDTQYF
TRBJ1-2,-,TRBV5-1,-,TGCGCCAGCAGCTCCAAGTCATGGGGGGGATATGGCTACACCTTC,CASSSKSWGGYGYTF
TRBJ2-3,-,TRBV7-9,-,TGTGCCAGCAGCCCCCGACAAGGAAAGACAGATACGCAGTATTTT,CASSPRQGKTDTQYF
TRBJ2-5,-,TRBV6-6,TRBD2,TGTGCCAGCAGTGGACTAGCGGATGAGACCCAGTACTTC,CASSGLADETQYF
TRBJ1-1,few,TRBV18,TRBD1,TGTGCCAGCTCGCAGGGGGCGGGGAACACTGAAGCTTTCTTT,CASSQGAGNTEAFF
TRBJ2-2,-,TRBV19,-,TGTGCCAGTAGCCTGGGGCAGGTGAACACCGGGGAGCTGTTTTTT,CASSLGQVNTGELFF
TRBJ1-4,-,TRBV6-5,-,TGTGCCACTGCGAGTGGTGCAACTAATGAAAAACTGTTTTTT,CATASGATNEKLFF
TRBJ2-1,-,TRBV7-3,TRBD2,TGTGCCAGCAGCGCCGGACTAGCGGGGTGGGACAATGAGCAGTTCTTC,CASSAGLAGWDNEQFF
TRBJ2-1,-,TRBV6-4,TRBD2,TGTGCCAGCAGTGTCGTCGGGGGGGATTACAATGAGCAGTTCTTC,CASSVVGGDYNEQFF
TRBJ2-7,-,TRBV6-6,TRBD1,TGTGCCAGCACCTCGACAGGGCCTCCCTACGAGCAGTACTTC,CASTSTGPPYEQYF
TRBJ1-4,-,TRBV30,-,TGTGCCTTTTCCCCAGGGGTATCGACTAATGAAAAACTGTTTTTT,CAFSPGVSTNEKLFF
TRBJ2-3,-,TRBV7-8,TRBD2,TGTGCCAGCAGCCTACGTGATAGCGGGGGGGCCCGGGATACGCAGTATTTT,CASSLRDSGGARDTQYF
TRBJ2-1,-,TRBV9,TRBD2,TGTGCCAGCAGCGTCCCAGCGGGGAATGAGCAGTTCTTC,CASSVPAGNEQFF
TRBJ1-1,-,TRBV6-1,-,TGTGCCAGCAGTGAAGCATGGGGGGACACTGAAGCTTTCTTT,CASSEAWGDTEAFF
TRBJ2-3,-,TRBV10-1,TRBD1,TGCGCCAGCAGTGAAGGGGACAGGGGTTTAGGGGCGCAGTATTTT,CASSEGDRGLGAQYF
TRBJ2-7,-,TRBV12-5,TRBD1,TGTGCTAGTGGTTCTCCTACACAGGGGGCGGGCGAGCAGTACTTC,CASGSPTQGAGEQYF
TRBJ1-1,-,TRBV6-5,TRBD1,TGTGCCAGCATCTTAACAGGGGGGAACACTGAAGCTTTCTTT,CASILTGGNTEAFF
TRBJ2-5,-,TRBV7-8,TRBD2,TGTGCCAGCAGCTTAGTTTCGGGGGGAGAGACCCAGTACTTC,CASSLVSGGETQYF
TRBJ2-3,-,TRBV25-1,-,TGTGCCAGCAGCTACAGGGTTAGAAAAAGCACAGATACGCAGTATTTT,CASSYRVRKSTDTQYF
TRBJ1-1,-,TRBV11-2,-,TGTGCCAGCAGCCTAGGCAGGATCAACACTGAAGCTTTCTTT,CASSLGRINTEAFF
TRBJ1-3,few,TRBV19,-,TGTGCCAGTGATACACAGGGCTCTGGAAACACCATATATTTT,CASDTQGSGNTIYF
TRBJ2-3,few,TRBV4-3,TRBD1,TGCGCCAGCAGCCAAGTGAACAGGGGCACCGGAGATACGCAGTATTTT,CASSQVNRGTGDTQYF
TRBJ1-5,-,TRBV2,-,TGTGCCAGCAGTGTGTCAGGGGCTGGGAGTCAGCCCCAGCATTTT,CASSVSGAGSQPQHF
TRBJ2-7,-,TRBV2,TRBD2,TGTGCCACTAGTGATAATAGCGGGGGGGCCTCCTACGAGCAGTACTTC,CATSDNSGGASYEQYF
TRBJ2-7,-,TRBV9,TRBD2,TGTGCCAGCAGCGACGGTAGCGGGGGGGCCTACGAGCAGTACTTC,CASSDGSGGAYEQYF
TRBJ2-7,-,TRBV5-6,-,TGTGCCAGCAGCTTGAGAGGACAGAGAGCCTACGAGCAGTACTTC,CASSLRGQRAYEQYF
TRBJ2-7,-,TRBV5-1,-,TGCGCCAGCAGCCCACGGGGCTTGGACAGCCACGAGCAGTACTTC,CASSPRGLDSHEQYF
TRBJ1-1,-,TRBV2,-,TGTGCCAGCAGTGAGCAGGGTTACACTGAAGCTTTCTTT,CASSEQGYTEAFF
TRBJ2-5,-,TRBV6-1,-,TGTGCCAGCAGTGAAGCTGCCAGGCCGCAAGAGACCCAGTACTTC,CASSEAARPQETQYF
TRBJ2-3,-,TRBV5-6,-,TGTGCCAGCAGCGCGGGACTTAGGACAGATACGCAGTATTTT,CASSAGLRTDTQYF